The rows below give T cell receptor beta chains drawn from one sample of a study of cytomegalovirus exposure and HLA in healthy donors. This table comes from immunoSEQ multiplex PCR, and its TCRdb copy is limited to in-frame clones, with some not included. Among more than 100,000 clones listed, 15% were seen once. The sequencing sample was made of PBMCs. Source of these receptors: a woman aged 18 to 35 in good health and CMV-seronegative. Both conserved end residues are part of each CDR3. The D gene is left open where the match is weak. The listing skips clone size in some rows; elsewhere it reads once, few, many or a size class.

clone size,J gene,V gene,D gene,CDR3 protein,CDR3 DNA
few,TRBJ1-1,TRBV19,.,CASRGVPYNTEAFF,TGTGCCAGTAGAGGGGTCCCTTATAACACTGAAGCTTTCTTT
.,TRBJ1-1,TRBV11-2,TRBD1,CASSPRGVDRTNTEAFF,TGTGCCAGCAGCCCCAGGGGGGTGGACAGGACGAACACTGAAGCTTTCTTT
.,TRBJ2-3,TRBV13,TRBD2,CASSLRASGSTDTQYF,TGTGCCAGCAGCTTAAGGGCTAGCGGAAGCACAGATACGCAGTATTTT
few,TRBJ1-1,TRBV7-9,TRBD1,CASSSTKLIQGAFKAFF,TGTGCCAGCAGCTCCACAAAGTTAATACAGGGGGCATTTAAAGCTTTCTTT
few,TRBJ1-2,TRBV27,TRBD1,CASSSNRGLHGYTF,TGTGCCAGCAGTTCAAACAGGGGCCTCCATGGCTACACCTTC
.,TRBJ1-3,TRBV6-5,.,CASSFSRRVGGNTIYF,TGTGCCAGCAGTTTCTCACGCAGGGTGGGTGGAAACACCATATATTTT
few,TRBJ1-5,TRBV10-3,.,CAIRDTNQPQHF,TGTGCCATCAGGGACACTAATCAGCCCCAGCATTTT
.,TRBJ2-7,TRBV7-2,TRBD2,CASSRRGGAYEQYF,TGTGCCAGCAGCAGACGCGGGGGAGCCTACGAGCAGTACTTC
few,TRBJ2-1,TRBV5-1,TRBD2,CASSLHGLAGDSLNEQFF,TGCGCCAGCAGCTTGCACGGACTAGCGGGAGATAGCCTCAATGAGCAGTTCTTC
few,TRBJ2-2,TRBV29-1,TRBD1,CSVDTGQEYTGELFF,TGCAGCGTTGATACGGGACAGGAGTACACCGGGGAGCTGTTTTTT
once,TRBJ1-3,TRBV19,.,CASSIGGSGSGNTIYF,TGTGCCAGTAGTATTGGAGGCTCTGGCTCTGGAAACACCATATATTTT
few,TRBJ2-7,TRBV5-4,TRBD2,CASSLGGRTEQYF,TGTGCCAGCAGCTTGGGCGGGAGAACCGAGCAGTACTTC
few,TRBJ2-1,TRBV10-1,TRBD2,CASSVSSGPNEQFF,TGCGCCAGCAGTGTGTCTAGCGGGCCCAATGAGCAGTTCTTC
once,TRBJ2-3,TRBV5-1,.,CASSPLGEQDTQYF,TGCGCCAGCAGCCCGCTTGGTGAGCAAGATACGCAGTATTTT
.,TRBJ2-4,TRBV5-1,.,CASSLTRGNIQYF,TGCGCCAGCAGCTTGACCAGGGGTAACATTCAGTACTTC
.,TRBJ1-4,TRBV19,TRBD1,CASRATGVDEKLFF,TGTGCCAGTAGAGCGACAGGGGTAGATGAAAAACTGTTTTTT
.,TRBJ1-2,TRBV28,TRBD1,CASIERGLGYTF,TGTGCCAGCATTGAGAGGGGGCTCGGCTACACCTTC
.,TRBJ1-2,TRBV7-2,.,CASSLGGYGYGYTF,TGTGCCAGCAGCTTAGGAGGGTACGGGTATGGCTACACCTTC
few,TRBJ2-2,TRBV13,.,CASSLRGELFF,TGTGCCAGCAGCTTACGCGGGGAGCTGTTTTTT
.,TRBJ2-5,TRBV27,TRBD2,CASRRRLAGDETQYF,TGTGCCAGCAGGCGTAGACTAGCGGGAGACGAGACCCAGTACTTC
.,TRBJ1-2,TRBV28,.,CASRGGDDSGYTF,TGTGCCAGCAGGGGGGGGGACGACTCCGGGTACACCTTC
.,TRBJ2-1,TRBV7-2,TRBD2,CASSPGRAYEQFF,TGTGCCAGCAGCCCCGGGAGGGCATATGAGCAGTTCTTC
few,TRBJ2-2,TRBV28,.,CASSLVGLQGGTGELFF,TGTGCCAGCAGTTTAGTGGGGTTACAGGGGGGGACCGGGGAGCTGTTTTTT
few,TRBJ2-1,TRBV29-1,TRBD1,CSVEDGAQGQGYYNEQFF,TGCAGCGTTGAAGATGGGGCACAGGGACAGGGCTACTACAATGAGCAGTTCTTC
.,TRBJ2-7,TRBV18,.,CASSHGDEQYF,TGTGCCAGCTCACACGGGGACGAGCAGTACTTC
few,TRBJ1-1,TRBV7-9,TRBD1,CASSLGDRVAEAFF,TGTGCCAGCAGCTTAGGGGACAGGGTCGCTGAAGCTTTCTTT
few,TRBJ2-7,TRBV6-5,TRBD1,CASSYLRDRGYEQYF,TGTGCCAGCAGTTACCTCCGGGACAGGGGCTACGAGCAGTACTTC
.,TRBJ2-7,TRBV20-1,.,CSARQDYEQYF,TGCAGTGCTAGGCAGGACTACGAGCAGTACTTC